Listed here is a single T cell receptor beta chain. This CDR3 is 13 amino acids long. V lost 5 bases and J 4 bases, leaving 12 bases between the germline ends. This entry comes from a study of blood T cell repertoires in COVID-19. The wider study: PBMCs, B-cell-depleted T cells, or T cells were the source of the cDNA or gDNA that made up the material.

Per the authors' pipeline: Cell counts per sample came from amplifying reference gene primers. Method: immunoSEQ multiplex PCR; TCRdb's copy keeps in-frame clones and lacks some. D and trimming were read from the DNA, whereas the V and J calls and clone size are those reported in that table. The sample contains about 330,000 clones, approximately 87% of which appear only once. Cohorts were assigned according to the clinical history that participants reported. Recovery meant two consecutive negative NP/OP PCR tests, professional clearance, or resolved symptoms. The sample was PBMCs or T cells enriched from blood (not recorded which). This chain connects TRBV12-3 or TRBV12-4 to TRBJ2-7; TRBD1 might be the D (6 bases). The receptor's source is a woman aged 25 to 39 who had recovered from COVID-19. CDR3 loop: CASSRGQSYEQYF. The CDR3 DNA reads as TGTGCCAGCAGTCGTGGACAGAGTTACGAGCAGTACTTC.